One and the same sample provided the 23 T cell receptor beta chains below, sequenced in a study (dated by TCRdb to between 2021 and 2024). Receptor amplification or capture employed the immunoSEQ multiplex PCR assay. Held by TCRdb, this immuneACCESS table contains in-frame sequences only and omits some clones. Under half of the omission traces to an unresolved V gene where checked; the cause of the rest is unknown. Present in this sample are around 49,000 clones, more than 80% of which were seen just once. The top ten clones comprise around 10% of the sample. Specimen: PBMCs. These receptors originate from a man in his forties or fifties with rheumatoid arthritis.

The gene calls are TRBV29-1 and TRBJ1-2; the D is unclear. Per germline, CDR1 SQVTM and CDR2 ANQGSEA. The CDR3 has 11 residues. Trimming took 5 bases from V and 8 from J, leaving 12 bases between them. The DNA of the CDR3 is TGCAGCGTTCCTTCCGTGGGAGGCTACACCTTC. Translated: CSVPSVGGYTF.

This chain connects TRBV10-3 to TRBJ1-2, with TRBD1 matching 8 bases. Per the germline V gene, CDR1 is ENHRY and CDR2 is SYGVKD. J gave up 8 bases and V 0 bases, and 5 bases lay outside the gene matches. This CDR3 contains 14 residues. The CDR3 sequence: CAISESDRGEGYTF. In DNA form, the CDR3 reads TGTGCCATCAGTGAGTCAGACAGGGGTGAGGGCTACACCTTC.

This clone appeared once. The genes are TRBV11-2 and TRBJ2-1; 7 positions agree with TRBD2. The CDR3 length is 16 residues. CDR1 is SGHAT, CDR2 FQNNGV, per germline. J lost 5 bases, V lost 4 bases, and 11 bases had no gene match. CDR3 bases: TGTGCCAGCAGCTCATTGGTCGCGGGAGAAAACAATGAGCAGTTCTTC. Translated: CASSSLVAGENNEQFF.

The J gene is TRBJ2-7, the V gene TRBV27, with 11 bases matching TRBD2. The CDR3 loop spans 15 amino acids. The junction had 4 bases not matched to a gene; V was cut back by 5 bases and J by 1 base. Germline CDR1 reads MNHEY; CDR2 reads SMNVEV (reference sequence). This CDR3 reads CASSPGTSGSYEQYF. CDR3 sequence (DNA): TGTGCCAGCAGTCCCGGGACTAGCGGATCCTACGAGCAGTACTTC.

The chain is built from TRBV20-1 and TRBJ1-5, with D perhaps matching TRBD1 (6 bases). CDR1 is DFQATT, CDR2 SNEGSKA, per germline (reference sequence). V was shortened by 3 bases and J by 4 bases, with 16 bases between the two germline ends. CDR3 size: 15 residues. CDR3 sequence (DNA): TGCAGTGCTAGTAACAGGGAGAAGGGGAATCAGCCCCAGCATTTT. Protein: CSASNREKGNQPQHF.

This rearrangement joins TRBV6-5 to TRBJ2-7; D may be TRBD1 (6 bases). This CDR3 spans 13 amino acids. Trimming stripped 6 bases from V and 3 bases from J, with 12 bases between. In germline, CDR1 is MNHEY, CDR2 SVGAGI. CDR3 bases: TGTGCCAGCAGCCCCAGGGGTAACTACGAGCAGTACTTC. It encodes CASSPRGNYEQYF.

The chain couples TRBV7-2 to TRBJ2-1; maybe TRBD1 (6 bases). Germline CDR1 reads SGHTA; CDR2 reads FQGNSA. The CDR3 has 15 residues. V lost 1 base and J lost 2, with 9 bases in between. CDR3: CASSLVGGTYNEQFF. For the CDR3, the DNA is TGTGCCAGCAGCTTAGTTGGGGGCACCTACAATGAGCAGTTCTTC.

This chain links TRBV9 with TRBJ2-3, with D possibly matching TRBD2 (6 bases). Deletions cut 0 bases from V and 1 base from J, with 15 bases between. CDR1 is SGDLS, CDR2 YYNGEE, per germline. This CDR3 comprises 17 residues. The CDR3 region has the DNA TGTGCCAGCAGCGTAGGAAGAACGGGGGTACGCACAGATACGCAGTATTTT. Protein product: CASSVGRTGVRTDTQYF. Drawing the rest from reference TRBV9 and TRBJ2-3, the complete variable domain is DSGVTQTPKHLITATGQRVTLRCSPRSGDLSVYWYQQSLDQGLQFLIQYYNGEERAKGNILERFSAQQFPDLHSELNLSSLELGDSALYFCASSVGRTGVRTDTQYFGPGTRLTVL.

The V gene is TRBV5-8, the J gene TRBJ1-6; no definite D call. V was cut by 4 bases and J by 7 bases, with 12 bases left in between. The CDR3 is 14 amino acids. Germline CDR1 SGHTS, CDR2 YDEGEE. CDR3 nucleotide sequence: TGTGCCAGCAGCATCGGACCCCAGAATTCACCCCTCCACTTT. As protein: CASSIGPQNSPLHF.

The V and J genes are TRBV9 and TRBJ2-1; 14 nucleotides match TRBD2. The germline CDR1 and CDR2 sequences are SGDLS and YYNGEE. This CDR3 has 21 residues. Trimming at V came to 4 bases and at J to 0 bases, leaving 15 bases not matched to a gene. The CDR3 reads CASSPRPPRLAGGSSYNEQFF. DNA for the CDR3: TGTGCCAGCAGCCCCAGACCTCCGAGACTAGCGGGGGGGAGCTCCTACAATGAGCAGTTCTTC.

This chain joins TRBV7-6 and TRBJ2-1; D call uncertain. This CDR3 is built from 12 residues. Trimming pared 4 bases from V and 11 bases from J, leaving 12 bases between. Per germline, CDR1 SGHVS and CDR2 FNYEAQ. CDR3 nucleotides: TGTGCCAGCAGCTCCAAGGGTAGTCAGCAGTTCTTC. It codes for CASSSKGSQQFF.

The rearrangement joins TRBV11-2 to TRBJ1-1; no reliable D call. V shed 0 bases and J shed 1 base, with 6 bases lying between them. This CDR3 spans 14 amino acids. In germline, CDR1 is SGHAT, CDR2 FQNNGV. CDR3 sequence reads: CASSLETANTEAFF. The DNA of the CDR3 is TGTGCCAGCAGCTTAGAAACGGCGAACACTGAAGCTTTCTTT.

The chain carries TRBV7-2 and TRBJ2-1, with 9 bases matching TRBD2. The trim removed 1 base at V and 7 bases at J, leaving 5 bases unmatched. This CDR3 contains 15 residues. CDR1 SGHTA and CDR2 FQGNSA come from the germline V gene. The CDR3 region has the DNA TGTGCCAGCAGCTTAGGCGGGAGGGCGGGGAATGAGCAGTTCTTC. This gives the protein CASSLGGRAGNEQFF.

This chain joins TRBV3-1 (or the pseudogene TRBV3-2) and TRBJ2-3; no reliable D call. CDR1 and CDR2 from the germline V gene are LGHDT and YNNKEL (reference sequence). V was cut by 2 bases and J by 2 bases, with 17 bases left in between. The CDR3 covers 17 residues. CDR3: CASSQFSASRNTDTQYF. CDR3 sequence (DNA): TGTGCCAGCAGCCAATTTTCAGCGAGCAGAAACACAGATACGCAGTATTTT.

The chain joins TRBV29-1 to TRBJ2-7; TRBD1 or TRBD2 may be the D gene (5 bases each). Germline V CDR1 and CDR2: SQVTM, ANQGSEA. CDR3 length equals 12 residues. V was clipped by 6 bases and J by 3 bases, with 12 bases between them. The CDR3 region is CSVGGDSYEQYF. Written as DNA, the CDR3 is TGCAGCGTCGGAGGCGACAGCTACGAGCAGTACTTC.

The chain uses TRBV5-1 and TRBJ1-1; D remains unclear. V lost 5 bases and J 6 bases, leaving 11 bases between the germline ends. This CDR3 comprises 12 residues. Germline V CDR1 and CDR2: SGHRS, YFSETQ. The CDR3 reads CASSGGFSEAFF. The CDR3 nucleotides are TGCGCCAGCAGTGGAGGGTTTTCTGAAGCTTTCTTT.

This chain joins TRBV27 and TRBJ1-6; 9 bases are a match to TRBD1. V gave up 6 bases and J gave up 4 bases; unmatched junction bases: 7. There are 16 residues in the CDR3. From germline, CDR1 is MNHEY and CDR2 SMNVEV (reference sequence). The DNA for the CDR3 is TGTGCCAGCAGATATGGACAGGGGAGATATAATTCACCCCTCCACTTT. Translation: CASRYGQGRYNSPLHF.

The chain recombines TRBV5-8 with TRBJ2-7; perhaps D is TRBD1 or TRBD2 (5 bases each). With 9 bases removed from V and 3 bases from J, the gap between germline ends came to 16 bases. The length of the CDR3 is 13 residues. The germline CDR1 and CDR2 sequences are SGHTS and YDEGEE. This CDR3 reads CAIWDQQGYEQYF. DNA of the CDR3: TGTGCCATCTGGGACCAACAAGGCTACGAGCAGTACTTC.

The chain has TRBV14 and TRBJ1-4; 7 nucleotides line up with TRBD1. The J segment lost 8 bases and the V segment lost 4 bases, leaving 16 bases of the junction unmatched. The CDR3 is 17 residues long. Per the germline V gene, CDR1 is SGHDN and CDR2 is FVKESK. In nucleotides, the CDR3 is TGTGCCAGCAGCCCGTTTAAGGGACAGCCTTCTGGAGAAAAACTGTTTTTT. Translating gives CASSPFKGQPSGEKLFF.

The genes are TRBV9 and TRBJ2-1; tentatively, D is TRBD1 or TRBD2 (6 bases each). Trimming stripped 0 bases from V and 12 bases from J, with 13 bases between. Germline V gene lookup returns CDR1 SGDLS and CDR2 YYNGEE. This CDR3 is built from 13 residues. The DNA of the CDR3 is TGTGCCAGCAGCGTAGGGGGGGCGTTGAGGCAGTTCTTC. This codes for CASSVGGALRQFF.

The genes are TRBV18 and TRBJ2-7; D not resolved. V gave up 5 bases and J gave up 2 bases, with 10 bases separating them. Germline lookup yields CDR1 KGHSH and CDR2 LQKENI. This CDR3 contains 13 residues. Written as DNA, the CDR3 is TGTGCCAGCTCATGGACGGAGACCTACGAGCAGTACTTC. Protein sequence: CASSWTETYEQYF.

The chain carries TRBV7-8 and TRBJ2-3; 8 bases are a match to TRBD2. V gave up 5 bases and J gave up 0 bases; unmatched junction bases: 7. CDR1 SGHVS and CDR2 FQNEAQ come from the germline V gene. The CDR3 loop spans 16 amino acids. The CDR3 loop is CASSDRLATSTDTQYF. The CDR3 DNA reads TGTGCCAGCAGCGACCGACTAGCGACTAGCACAGATACGCAGTATTTT.

The rearrangement uses TRBV7-2 and TRBJ1-6, with a tentative D call TRBD1 (6 bases). Germline CDR1 reads SGHTA; CDR2 reads FQGNSA. Trimming left V 2 bases short and J 0 bases short, with 11 bases between. This CDR3 contains 17 residues. DNA for the CDR3: TGTGCCAGCAGCTTAACCAACAGGGTCTCCTATAATTCACCCCTCCACTTT. Its protein is CASSLTNRVSYNSPLHF. Full variable domain (remainder filled in from reference TRBV7-2 and TRBJ1-6): GAGVSQSPSNKVTEKGKDVELRCDPISGHTALYWYRQSLGQGLEFLIYFQGNSAPDKSGLPSDRFSAERTGGSVSTLTIQRTQQEDSAVYLCASSLTNRVSYNSPLHFGNGTRLTVT.